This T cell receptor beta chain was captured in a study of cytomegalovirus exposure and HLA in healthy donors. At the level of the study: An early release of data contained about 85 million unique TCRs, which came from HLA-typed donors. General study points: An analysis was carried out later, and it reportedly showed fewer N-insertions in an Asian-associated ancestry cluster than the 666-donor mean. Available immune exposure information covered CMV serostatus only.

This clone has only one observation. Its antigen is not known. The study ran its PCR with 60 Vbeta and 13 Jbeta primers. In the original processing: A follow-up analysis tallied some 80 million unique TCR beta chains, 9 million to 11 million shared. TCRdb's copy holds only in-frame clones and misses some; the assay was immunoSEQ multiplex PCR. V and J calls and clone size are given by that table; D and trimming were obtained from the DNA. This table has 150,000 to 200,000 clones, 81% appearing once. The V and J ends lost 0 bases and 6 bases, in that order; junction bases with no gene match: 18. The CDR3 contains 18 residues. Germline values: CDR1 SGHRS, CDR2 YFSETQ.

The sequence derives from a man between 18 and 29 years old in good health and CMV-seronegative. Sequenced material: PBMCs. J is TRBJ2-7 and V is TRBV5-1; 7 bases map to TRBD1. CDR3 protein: CASSLALIDRDRISEQYF. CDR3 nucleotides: TGCGCCAGCAGCTTGGCTTTAATAGACAGGGACCGAATCTCCGAGCAGTACTTC.